The clone carrying this T cell receptor beta chain was seen ten or more times. The TCR beta CDR3 regions underwent amplification from RNA transcripts. HTBI primers primed a first-round RT-PCR, and a second-round multiplex PCR followed. MiXCR, run by TCRdb on the multiplex PCR reads, gives a single entry per CDR3 protein. The repertoire consists of hundreds of thousands of distinct CDR3 sequences, with 20% to 25% occurring once and the leading ten covering roughly 40%. PBMCs stemmed from around 10 ml of fresh peripheral blood. These data belong to a study of Graves' ophthalmopathy and Graves' hyperthyroidism. Study-level background: Pretreatment peripheral blood was obtained at initial diagnosis.

The CDR3 sequence is 14 residues long. Trimming left V 6 bases short and J 0 bases short, with 12 bases between. J is TRBJ2-7 and V is TRBV12-3 or TRBV12-4; tentative D call: TRBD1 (6 bases). The receptor comes from a woman aged 45-65 years with Graves' ophthalmopathy. The material sequenced was peripheral blood. CDR3 protein: CASRAGTSSYEQYF. CDR3 DNA: TGTGCCAGCAGGGCCGGGACAAGCTCCTACGAGCAGTACTTC.